This is a list of T cell receptor beta chains from one sample in a study of blood T cell repertoires in COVID-19. Repertoires were generated with immunoSEQ multiplex PCR, while TCRdb's copy carries only in-frame clones and drops some. The repertoire holds some 170,000 clones, about three quarters seen once, with around 8.9% in the top ten. Sequences were obtained from peripheral blood. These receptors all stem from a woman aged 50 to 65 with active or convalescent COVID-19. The CDR3 runs from the conserved cysteine through the conserved F or W. A D gene is named only where the DNA matches it firmly. Not every row has a clone size; where given, it reads once, few, many or a size class.

clone size	V gene	J gene	D gene	CDR3 protein	CDR3 DNA
NA	TRBV11-1	TRBJ2-5	TRBD2	CATARGVQETQYF	TGTGCCACGGCCCGGGGGGTTCAGGAGACCCAGTACTTC
once	TRBV7-2	TRBJ1-5	TRBD1	CASSSTGVQPQHF	TGTGCCAGCAGTTCTACAGGGGTTCAGCCCCAGCATTTT
NA	TRBV6-1	TRBJ2-5	NA	CASSELIGQGKETQYF	TGTGCCAGCAGTGAATTGATAGGGCAGGGAAAAGAGACCCAGTACTTC
NA	TRBV21-1	TRBJ2-7	NA	CASSRGSGTGLYEQYF	TGTGCCAGCAGCAGGGGTTCCGGGACAGGCCTCTACGAGCAGTACTTC
NA	TRBV18	TRBJ1-1	NA	CASSQVGGSEAFF	TGTGCCAGCTCACAGGTAGGAGGTTCTGAAGCTTTCTTT
NA	TRBV18	TRBJ1-1	TRBD1	CASSPRGQADTEAFF	TGTGCCAGCTCACCACGAGGACAGGCTGACACTGAAGCTTTCTTT
NA	TRBV12-3/TRBV12-4	TRBJ2-2	NA	CASSPGGTGELFF	TGTGCCAGCAGTCCCGGGGGAACCGGGGAGCTGTTTTTT
NA	TRBV5-5	TRBJ1-1	NA	CASSFRGRGHHTEAFF	TGTGCCAGCAGCTTCCGCGGCCGGGGACACCACACTGAAGCTTTCTTT
NA	TRBV6-2/TRBV6-3	TRBJ2-1	TRBD2	CASSPTPAGRRDNEQFF	TGTGCCAGCAGCCCTACCCCAGCGGGGCGGCGGGACAATGAGCAGTTCTTC
NA	TRBV6-2/TRBV6-3	TRBJ2-5	TRBD2	CASSQRTSGSGETQYF	TGTGCCAGCAGCCAGCGGACTAGCGGGAGTGGGGAGACCCAGTACTTC
NA	TRBV19	TRBJ2-3	NA	CASSITKADTQYF	TGTGCCAGTAGTATCACTAAGGCAGATACGCAGTATTTT
NA	TRBV7-9	TRBJ1-3	NA	CASSSSGVSGNTIYF	TGTGCCAGCAGCTCATCAGGTGTCTCTGGAAACACCATATATTTT
NA	TRBV19	TRBJ1-1	NA	CASERARDTEAFF	TGTGCCAGTGAGAGGGCTCGGGACACTGAAGCTTTCTTT
NA	TRBV3-1/TRBV3-2	TRBJ2-2	NA	CASSQVTGRAGELFF	TGTGCCAGCAGCCAAGTCACAGGGCGAGCCGGGGAGCTGTTTTTT
many	TRBV11-3	TRBJ2-1	NA	CASSHNNEQFF	TGTGCCAGCAGCCACAATAATGAGCAGTTCTTC
NA	TRBV6-5	TRBJ1-2	NA	CASSLRIGGNYGYTF	TGTGCCAGCAGTCTTAGAATAGGGGGTAACTATGGCTACACCTTC
few	TRBV30	TRBJ2-7	NA	CAWSVSRYEQYF	TGTGCCTGGAGTGTATCGCGGTACGAGCAGTACTTC
NA	TRBV11-2	TRBJ2-6	NA	CASSLGQGYGANVLTF	TGTGCCAGCAGCTTAGGTCAGGGTTACGGGGCCAACGTCCTGACTTTC